The TCR beta chain under discussion was sequenced for a study of beta chain features in type 1 diabetes. Overall study: Patients and healthy donors were similar in age, gender and cell yields. Study-wide points: Diminished insertions and augmented deletions at VDJ junctions characterized type 1 diabetes patients.

All of the isolated RNA was reverse transcribed, so expressed TCRB transcripts were sequenced. Sequenced by immunoSEQ multiplex PCR; TCRdb stores in-frame clones only, minus some. The sample lists 500,000 to 700,000 clones; about 16% were seen once. In its sample, this clone was seen a few times. What it binds is unknown. Between the trimmed V and J ends, which lost 6 bases and 10 bases, there was a span of 24 bases. Germline lookup yields CDR1 MNHEY and CDR2 SMNVEV (reference sequence). The CDR3 spans 15 residues. Via CD45RO/CCR7/CD25/CD127/CD95/CD27, cells of the CD4+ naive, central memory, regulatory and stem cell-like memory subsets were sorted.

V gene TRBV27 combines with J gene TRBJ1-1; D is possibly TRBD1 (6 bases). The sequence came from a man between 18 and 35 years old in good health. Material: naive CD4+ T cells from blood. CDR3 protein: CASRIQGGGDIGAFF. CDR3 nucleotide sequence: TGTGCCAGCAGGATACAGGGTGGGGGTGACATTGGAGCTTTCTTT.